Shown below are 4 T cell receptor beta chains from a single sample sequenced in a study of blood T cell repertoires in COVID-19. The table came from immunoSEQ multiplex PCR; TCRdb's copy has only in-frame clones and leaves some out. The data contain fewer than 150,000 clones, nearly 85% of them singletons. Sequencing was carried out using PBMCs or T cells enriched from blood (not recorded which). Receptors were obtained from a man between 50 and 59 years old in a cohort exposed to, infected with or recovered from COVID-19 (not recorded which).

The chain recombines TRBV2 with TRBJ2-3; D unresolved. This CDR3 is built from 13 residues. CDR1 and CDR2 from the germline V gene are SNHLY and FYNNEI. V was cut by 6 bases and J by 0 bases, with 7 bases left in between. Here the CDR3 DNA reads TGTGCCAGCAGCATTTTGAGCACAGATACGCAGTATTTT. This sequence encodes CASSILSTDTQYF.

The chain couples TRBV3-1 (or the pseudogene TRBV3-2) to TRBJ2-7; D might be TRBD2 (5 bases). Trimming pared 1 base from V and 4 bases from J, leaving 20 bases between. Germline CDR1 and CDR2: LGHDT and YNNKEL (reference sequence). CDR3 length: 17 residues. The CDR3 nucleotides read TGTGCCAGCAGCCAAGTCCTATCTAGCCCCGCTATGTACGAGCAGTACTTC. This gives the protein CASSQVLSSPAMYEQYF.

This clone was observed once. The chain combines TRBV5-1 with TRBJ1-1; D may be TRBD1 (5 bases). Germline V CDR1 and CDR2: SGHRS, YFSETQ. The CDR3 totals 15 residues. V dropped 4 bases and J dropped 2 bases, with 15 bases sitting between them. CDR3 protein: CASSAAGTVNTEAFF. For the CDR3, the DNA is TGCGCCAGCAGCGCGGCGGGGACGGTTAACACTGAAGCTTTCTTT.

The rearrangement joins TRBV3-1 (or the pseudogene TRBV3-2) to TRBJ1-1, with D possibly being TRBD1 (5 bases). Trimming took 0 bases from V and 0 from J, leaving 14 bases between them. Germline V lookup: CDR1 LGHDT, CDR2 YNNKEL (reference sequence). This CDR3 is built from 17 residues. CDR3 nucleotide sequence: TGTGCCAGCAGCCAAGAGATGGCAGGGCTCATGAACACTGAAGCTTTCTTT. The encoded protein is CASSQEMAGLMNTEAFF.